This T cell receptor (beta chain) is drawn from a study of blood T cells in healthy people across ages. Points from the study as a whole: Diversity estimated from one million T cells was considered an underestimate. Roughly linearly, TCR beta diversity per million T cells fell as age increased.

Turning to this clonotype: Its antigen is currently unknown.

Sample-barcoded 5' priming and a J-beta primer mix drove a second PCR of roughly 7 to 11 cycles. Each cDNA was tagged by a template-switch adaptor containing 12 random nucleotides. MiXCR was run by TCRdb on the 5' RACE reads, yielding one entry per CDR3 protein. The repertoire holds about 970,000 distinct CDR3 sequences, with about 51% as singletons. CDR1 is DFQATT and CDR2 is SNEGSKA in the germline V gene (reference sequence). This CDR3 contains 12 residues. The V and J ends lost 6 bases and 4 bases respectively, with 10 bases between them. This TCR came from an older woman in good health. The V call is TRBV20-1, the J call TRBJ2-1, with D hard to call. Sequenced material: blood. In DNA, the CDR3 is TGCAGTGCCGAAAACACTTACAATGAGCAGTTCTTC. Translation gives CSAENTYNEQFF.